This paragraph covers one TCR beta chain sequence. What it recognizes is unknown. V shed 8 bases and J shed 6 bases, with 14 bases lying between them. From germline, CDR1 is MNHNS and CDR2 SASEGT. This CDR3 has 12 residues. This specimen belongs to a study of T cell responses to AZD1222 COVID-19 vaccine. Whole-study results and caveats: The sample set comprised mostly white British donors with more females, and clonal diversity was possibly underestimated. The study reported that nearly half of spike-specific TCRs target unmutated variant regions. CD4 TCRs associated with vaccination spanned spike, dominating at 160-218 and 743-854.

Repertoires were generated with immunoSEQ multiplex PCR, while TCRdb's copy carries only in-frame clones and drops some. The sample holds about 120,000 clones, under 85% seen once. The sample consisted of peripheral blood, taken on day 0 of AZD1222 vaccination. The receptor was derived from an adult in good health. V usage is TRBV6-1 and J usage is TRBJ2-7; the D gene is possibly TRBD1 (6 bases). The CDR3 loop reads CASGGTSGEQYF. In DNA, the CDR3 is TGTGCCAGCGGTGGGACATCTGGCGAGCAGTACTTC.